This T cell receptor beta chain was recovered during a study of OX40 agonist ivuxolimab in advanced cancers. Study information: Patients were treated with ivuxolimab, an agonistic anti-OX40 (CD134) antibody. Patients received ivuxolimab, an intravenous treatment, every 2 weeks at 0.01 to 10 mg/kg.

Study-wide findings and caveats: Researchers did not determine the expanded peripheral T cells' antigen specificity.

The table came from immunoSEQ multiplex PCR; TCRdb's copy has only in-frame clones and leaves some out. The data contain some 90,000 clones, under 95% of them singletons. The CDR3 loop spans 14 amino acids. CDR1 is WSHSY, CDR2 SAAADI, per germline. V was pared by 6 bases and J by 2 bases, with 1 base of the junction left unmatched. Points on this clone: Its antigen is not identified.

Patients were ruled out by autoimmune disease history or systemic immunosuppression. The input for sequencing was CD4+ or CD8+ T cells sorted from blood, taken in a trial of the OX40 agonist ivuxolimab. J is TRBJ2-1 and V is TRBV10-2, with 10 bases matching TRBD1. The sequence derives from an adult with an advanced solid tumor such as melanoma, head and neck, liver or kidney cancer. Here the CDR3 DNA reads TGCGCCAGCAGAGGACAGGGGGCCTACAATGAGCAGTTCTTC. It yields the protein CASRGQGAYNEQFF.